Sequencing of this TCR beta chain was carried out in a study of breast tumors, draining lymph nodes, adjacent tissues. Whole-study findings and limits: Tumors had less TCR diversity than lymph nodes, more than nontumor tissue. Luminal-like breast cancer showed significantly higher tumor–nontumor repertoire similarity than basal-like.

The lymph nodes were axillary draining lymph nodes from breast cancer patients. CDR3 length equals 14 residues. Deletions cut 2 bases from V and 5 bases from J, with 10 bases between. Germline CDR1 reads MNHEY; CDR2 reads SVGEGT. This clonotype was seen many times. Its antigen remains unidentified. Each CDR3 protein gets one entry after TCRdb re-called the multiplex PCR reads with MiXCR. The table includes under 150,000 distinct CDR3 sequences, just under 20% detected once. This TCR was recovered from a female donor with breast cancer. Some clones in this sample may be carry-over from other donors' samples. The sequencing input was axillary lymph node tissue. The chain has TRBV6-2 or TRBV6-3 and TRBJ1-5, with a weak D call TRBD1 (5 bases). CDR3 sequence reads: CASSYVGVDQPQHF. The CDR3 DNA reads as TGTGCCAGCAGTTACGTGGGGGTAGATCAGCCCCAGCATTTT.